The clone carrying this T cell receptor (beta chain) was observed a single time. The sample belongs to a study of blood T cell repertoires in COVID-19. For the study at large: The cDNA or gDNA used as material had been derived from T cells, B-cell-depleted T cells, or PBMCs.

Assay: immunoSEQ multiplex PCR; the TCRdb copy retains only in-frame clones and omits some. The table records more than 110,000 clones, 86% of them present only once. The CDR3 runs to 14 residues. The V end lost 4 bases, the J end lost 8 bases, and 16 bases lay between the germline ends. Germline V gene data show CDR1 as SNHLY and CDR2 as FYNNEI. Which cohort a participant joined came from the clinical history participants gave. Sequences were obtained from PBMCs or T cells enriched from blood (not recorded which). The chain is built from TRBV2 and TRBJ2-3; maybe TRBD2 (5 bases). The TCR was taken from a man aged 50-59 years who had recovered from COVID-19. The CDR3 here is CASSVGSAVVTQYF. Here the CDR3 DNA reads TGTGCCAGCAGTGTAGGTAGCGCGGTGGTTACGCAGTATTTT.